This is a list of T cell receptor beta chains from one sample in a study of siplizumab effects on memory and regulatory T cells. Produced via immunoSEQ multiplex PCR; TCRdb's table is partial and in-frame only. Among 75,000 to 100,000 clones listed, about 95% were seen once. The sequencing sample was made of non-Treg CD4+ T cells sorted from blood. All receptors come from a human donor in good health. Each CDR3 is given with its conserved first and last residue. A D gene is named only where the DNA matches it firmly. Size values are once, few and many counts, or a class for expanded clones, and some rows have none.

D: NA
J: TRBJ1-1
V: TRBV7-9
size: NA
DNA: TGTGCCAGCAGCTTCGGGCGGAGAGGGACCGTGAACACTGAAGCTTTCTTT
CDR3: CASSFGRRGTVNTEAFF

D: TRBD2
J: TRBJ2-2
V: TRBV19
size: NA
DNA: TGTGCCAGTAGTATCCTAATGGGCGGGGGAGGCACCGGGGAGCTGTTTTTT
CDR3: CASSILMGGGGTGELFF

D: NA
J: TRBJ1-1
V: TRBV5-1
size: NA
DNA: TGCGCCAGCAGTCGGACCCCGGGGTTTTTTATGAACACTGAAGCTTTCTTT
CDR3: CASSRTPGFFMNTEAFF

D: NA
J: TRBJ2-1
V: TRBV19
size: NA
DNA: TGTGCCAGTAGTATGCGTGGTGGCGGAAGAGCCTTAAATGAGCAGTTCTTC
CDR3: CASSMRGGGRALNEQFF

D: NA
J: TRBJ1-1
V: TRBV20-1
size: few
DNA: TGCAGTGCTTTGGACAACACTGAAGCTTTCTTT
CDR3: CSALDNTEAFF

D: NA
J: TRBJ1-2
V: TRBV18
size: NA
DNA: TGTGCCAGCTCACCACCTGGGACTCTTTCGGGACTAGGCTATGGCTACACCTTC
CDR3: CASSPPGTLSGLGYGYTF

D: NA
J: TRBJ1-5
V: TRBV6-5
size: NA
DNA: TGTGCCAGCAGTAGAAAGGAGAATCAGCCCCAGCATTTT
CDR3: CASSRKENQPQHF

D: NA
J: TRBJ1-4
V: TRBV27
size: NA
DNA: TGTGCCAGCAGTTGGTCAGCCTTAAATGAAAAACTGTTTTTT
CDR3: CASSWSALNEKLFF

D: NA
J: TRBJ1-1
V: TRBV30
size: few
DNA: TGTGCCTGGAGACCAAATTCGGGCACTGAAGCTTTCTTT
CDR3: CAWRPNSGTEAFF

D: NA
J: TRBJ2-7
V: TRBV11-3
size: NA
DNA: TGTGCCAGCAGCTTAGAGGGAGGCTCCTACGAGCAGTACTTC
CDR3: CASSLEGGSYEQYF

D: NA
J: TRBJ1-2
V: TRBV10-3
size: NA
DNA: TGTGCCATCAGTAGTGGGGACGGGCCATATGGCTACACCTTC
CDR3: CAISSGDGPYGYTF

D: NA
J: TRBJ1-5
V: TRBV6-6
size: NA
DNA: TGTGCCAGCAGAAAGACGGCAGACAATCAGCCCCAGCATTTT
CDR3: CASRKTADNQPQHF

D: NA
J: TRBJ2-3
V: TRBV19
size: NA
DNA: TGTGCCAGTAGTATGTCTATTCAACGCACAGATACGCAGTATTTT
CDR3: CASSMSIQRTDTQYF

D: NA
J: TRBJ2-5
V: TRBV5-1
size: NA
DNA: TGCGCCAGCAGCTTGCAGGGACAAGAGACCCAGTACTTC
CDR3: CASSLQGQETQYF

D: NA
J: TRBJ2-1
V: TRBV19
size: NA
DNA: TGTGCCAGTAGTAATATCCAACAGGGCCTTAATGAGCAGTTCTTC
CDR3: CASSNIQQGLNEQFF

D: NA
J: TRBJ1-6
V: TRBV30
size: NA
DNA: TGTGCCTGGAGACAGGGTTTCTCACCCCTCCACTTT
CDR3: CAWRQGFSPLHF

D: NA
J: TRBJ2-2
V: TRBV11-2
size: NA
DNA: TGTGCCAGCAGCCCAACTCGAAACGGGGAGCTGTTTTTT
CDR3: CASSPTRNGELFF

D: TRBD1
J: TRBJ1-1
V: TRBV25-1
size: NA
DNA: TGTGCCAGCAGAAAGGACAGGGGTTTCACTGAAGCTTTCTTT
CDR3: CASRKDRGFTEAFF

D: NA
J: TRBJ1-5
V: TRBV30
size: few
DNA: TGTGCCTGGAGTGTGGGGACATTCAATCAGCCCCAGCATTTT
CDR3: CAWSVGTFNQPQHF

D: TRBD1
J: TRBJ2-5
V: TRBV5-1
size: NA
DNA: TGCGCCAGCAGCCGACAGGGGGAATTAGAGACCCAGTACTTC
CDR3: CASSRQGELETQYF

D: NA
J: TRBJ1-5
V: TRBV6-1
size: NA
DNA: TGTGCCACCGCCGGGACAACTTTCCAGCCCCAGCATTTT
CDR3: CATAGTTFQPQHF

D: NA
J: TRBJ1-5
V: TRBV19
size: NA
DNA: TGTGCCAGTACACCTTTCAGGGGAAGCAATCAGCCCCAGCATTTT
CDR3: CASTPFRGSNQPQHF

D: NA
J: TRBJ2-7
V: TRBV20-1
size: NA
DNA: TGCAGTGCTAGGGATAACTACGAGCAGTACTTC
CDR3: CSARDNYEQYF

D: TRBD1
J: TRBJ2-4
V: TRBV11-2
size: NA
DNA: TGTGCCAGCAGCCTAGAGGCCGGGACAGGGGTATTGGACATTCAGTACTTC
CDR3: CASSLEAGTGVLDIQYF

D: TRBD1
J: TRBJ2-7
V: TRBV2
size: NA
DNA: TGTGCCAGCCAGACAGGGAAGTCCTACGAGCAGTACTTC
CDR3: CASQTGKSYEQYF

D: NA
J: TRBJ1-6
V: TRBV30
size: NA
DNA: TGTGCCTGTCAGGGTGGTAGTAATTCACCCCTCCACTTT
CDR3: CACQGGSNSPLHF

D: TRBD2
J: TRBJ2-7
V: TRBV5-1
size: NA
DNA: TGCGCCAGCAGCTTGGGGACTAGCGGGAGCTCCTACGAGCAGTACTTC
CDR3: CASSLGTSGSSYEQYF

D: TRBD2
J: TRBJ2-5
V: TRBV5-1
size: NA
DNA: TGCGCCAGCACGCTAGCGGGAGGAGAGACCCAGTACTTC
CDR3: CASTLAGGETQYF

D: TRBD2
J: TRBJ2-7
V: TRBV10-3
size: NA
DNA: TGTGCCATCACCCGCAGCGGGACTAGCGGGAGGGCCTGGGGGGAGCAGTACTTC
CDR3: CAITRSGTSGRAWGEQYF

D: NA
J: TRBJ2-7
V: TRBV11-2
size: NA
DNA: TGTGCCAGCAGCCCGGCCGGGTTGAGCTTCTACGAGCAGTACTTC
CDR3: CASSPAGLSFYEQYF

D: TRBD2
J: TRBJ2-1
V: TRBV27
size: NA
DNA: TGTGCCAGCAGACCCTCAGCGGGAACCCCCTCCTACAATGAGCAGTTCTTC
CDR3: CASRPSAGTPSYNEQFF

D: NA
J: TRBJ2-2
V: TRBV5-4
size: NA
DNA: TGTGCCAGCAGCTTGTACGGGTTCGGGACCGGGGAGCTGTTTTTT
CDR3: CASSLYGFGTGELFF

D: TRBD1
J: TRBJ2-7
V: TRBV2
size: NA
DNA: TGTGCCAGCACACGCTACCGGGACAGTGACTACGAGCAGTACTTC
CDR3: CASTRYRDSDYEQYF

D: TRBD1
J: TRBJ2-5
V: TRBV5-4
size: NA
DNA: TGTGCCAGCAGCAGGGACAGACTACAAGAGACCCAGTACTTC
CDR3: CASSRDRLQETQYF

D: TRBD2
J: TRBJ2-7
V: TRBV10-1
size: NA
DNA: TGCGCCAGCAGTGAGTCGGGGGGACTACGGGAGCAGTACTTC
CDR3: CASSESGGLREQYF

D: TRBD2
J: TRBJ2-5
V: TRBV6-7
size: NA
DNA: TGTGCCAGCAGTTACCTCCCCAGGGACTATGGAGAGACCCAGTACTTC
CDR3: CASSYLPRDYGETQYF

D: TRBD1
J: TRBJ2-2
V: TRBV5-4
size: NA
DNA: TGTGCCAGCAGCCCCCGACAGGGGGCGGATGCCGGGGAGCTGTTTTTT
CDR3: CASSPRQGADAGELFF

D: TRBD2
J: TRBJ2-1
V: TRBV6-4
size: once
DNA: TGTGCCAGCAGTACGACGGTTGCGGGAGGTGATGAGCAGTTCTTC
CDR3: CASSTTVAGGDEQFF

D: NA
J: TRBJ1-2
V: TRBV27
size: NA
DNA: TGTGCCAGCAGTGACAGGACGTTCAGCTATGGCTACACCTTC
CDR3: CASSDRTFSYGYTF

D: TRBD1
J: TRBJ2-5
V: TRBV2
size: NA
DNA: TGTGCCAGCATCTCAGACAGGGGAGAGACCCAGTACTTC
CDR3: CASISDRGETQYF

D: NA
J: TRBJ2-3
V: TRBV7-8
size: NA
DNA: TGTGCCAGCAGCTCCCATTCGACAGGCGCAGATACGCAGTATTTT
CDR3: CASSSHSTGADTQYF

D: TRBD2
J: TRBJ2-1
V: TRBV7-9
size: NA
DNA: TGTGCCAGCAGCCGTAGCGGGATATTCTCAGAAGAGCAGTTCTTC
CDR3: CASSRSGIFSEEQFF

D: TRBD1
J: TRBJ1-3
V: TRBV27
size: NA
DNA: TGTGCCAGCAGAGGGACAGGGGGAAACACCATATATTTT
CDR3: CASRGTGGNTIYF

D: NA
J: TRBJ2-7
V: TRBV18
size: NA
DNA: TGTGCCAGCTCACCACCTGGACAGAGAGCCTACGAGCAGTACTTC
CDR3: CASSPPGQRAYEQYF

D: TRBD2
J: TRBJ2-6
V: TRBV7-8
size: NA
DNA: TGTGCCAGCAGCTTACCCCCCGGGACTAGCGGTCTGGCGGGGGCCAACGTCCTGACTTTC
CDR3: CASSLPPGTSGLAGANVLTF

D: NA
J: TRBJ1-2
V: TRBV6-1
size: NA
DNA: TGTGCCAGCAGTGAACTGGGGGAGGTTAACTATGGCTACACCTTC
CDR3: CASSELGEVNYGYTF

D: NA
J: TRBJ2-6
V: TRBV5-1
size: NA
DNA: TGCGCCAGCAGCTTGTGGGCGGGATACTCTGGGGCCAACGTCCTGACTTTC
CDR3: CASSLWAGYSGANVLTF

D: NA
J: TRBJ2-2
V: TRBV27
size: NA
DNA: TGTGCCAGCAGTCTCAACAGGGTTTCAGGGGAGCTGTTTTTT
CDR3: CASSLNRVSGELFF

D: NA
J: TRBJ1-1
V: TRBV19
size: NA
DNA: TGTGCCAGTATGGGTTTAACTGAAGCTTTCTTT
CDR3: CASMGLTEAFF

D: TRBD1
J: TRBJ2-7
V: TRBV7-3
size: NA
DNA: TGTGCCAGCAGCTTAGTGTGGGAACAGGGGAGCTACGAGCAGTACTTC
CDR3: CASSLVWEQGSYEQYF

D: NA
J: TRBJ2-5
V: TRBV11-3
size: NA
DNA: TGTGCCAGCAGCATTACAGGGAGAGAGACCCAGTACTTC
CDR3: CASSITGRETQYF

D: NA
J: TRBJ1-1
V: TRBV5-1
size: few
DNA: TGCGCCAGCAGCTTGGGACACGACACTGAAGCTTTCTTT
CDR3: CASSLGHDTEAFF

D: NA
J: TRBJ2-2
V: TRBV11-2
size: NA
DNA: TGTGCCAGCAGCTACCTACTGACCGTCACCGGGGAGCTGTTTTTT
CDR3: CASSYLLTVTGELFF

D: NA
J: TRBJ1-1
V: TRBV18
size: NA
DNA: TGTGCCAGCTCACCACAGGCTGGGGTGAACACTGAAGCTTTCTTT
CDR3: CASSPQAGVNTEAFF

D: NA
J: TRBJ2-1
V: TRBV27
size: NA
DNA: TGTGCCAGCAGTTTATTTACCCTGACAAGCTCCTACAATGAGCAGTTCTTC
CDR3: CASSLFTLTSSYNEQFF